The entry that follows covers one T cell receptor (beta chain) sequence. Its antigen is unidentified. TCR alpha and TCR beta cDNA libraries carrying sample barcodes and UMIs came from 5'RACE with constant-segment primers. Using its own MiXCR run on the 5' RACE reads, TCRdb lists one record per CDR3 protein. The table records around 310,000 distinct CDR3 sequences, more than 15% of them present only once. The data were obtained in a study of T-cell memory formation after mild COVID-19. Study details: Largely, TCR clusters stayed within a single donor. General study results and limits: Researchers report contracting CD4+ clones mostly in CM and EM, with CD8+ clones in EMRA. Within pre-infection memory, some responding clones were found, suggesting cross-reactive memory joined.

This CDR3 spans 15 amino acids. Per the germline V gene, CDR1 is SGHTA and CDR2 is FQGTGA. The V gene lost 5 bases and the J gene lost 2 bases, with 16 bases spanning the gap. The V and J genes are TRBV7-3 and TRBJ2-7; TRBD2 might be the D (6 bases). Sequencing was carried out using PBMCs or a T cell subset sorted from them (not recorded which). The origin of this receptor is a man aged 18 to 30 who had mild COVID-19 (a few samples of this study predate the infection). Cell type and time point are not known. Here the CDR3 reads CASSPRDSLTYEQYF. CDR3 DNA sequence: TGTGCCAGCAGCCCCCGGGACTCCCTAACCTACGAGCAGTACTTC.